This T cell receptor beta chain is from a study of blood T cell repertoires in COVID-19. About the research overall: Researchers got acute and convalescent COVID-19 samples from the United States, Italy and Spain.

A single count supports this clone. CDR3 length: 17 residues. V was clipped by 4 bases and J by 2 bases; unmatched bases: 6. Germline values: CDR1 LNHDA, CDR2 SQIVND (reference sequence). Clinical history as reported by participants underpinned cohort assignment. The authors' processing: Quantification of nucleated cells was approximated via reference gene primer amplification. Profiling relied on immunoSEQ multiplex PCR, and the TCRdb table lists in-frame clones only, not all of them. V and J calls and clone size are those listed in that table; D and trimming were worked out from the DNA. The table includes 130,000 or so clones, approximately 85% detected once.

The clonotype comes from a woman in her forties or fifties with acute COVID-19. This chain uses TRBV19 with TRBJ2-1, with 12 positions matching TRBD2. Sequenced material: PBMCs or T cells enriched from blood (not recorded which). The CDR3 spells CASSTGLAGTTYNEQFF. CDR3 in DNA: TGTGCCAGTAGTACCGGACTAGCGGGGACTACCTACAATGAGCAGTTCTTC. The complete variable domain, with remaining parts taken from reference TRBV19 and TRBJ2-1, reads DGGITQSPKYLFRKEGQNVTLSCEQNLNHDAMYWYRQDPGQGLRLIYYSQIVNDFQKGDIAEGYSVSREKKESFPLTVTSAQKNPTAFYLCASSTGLAGTTYNEQFFGPGTRLTVL.